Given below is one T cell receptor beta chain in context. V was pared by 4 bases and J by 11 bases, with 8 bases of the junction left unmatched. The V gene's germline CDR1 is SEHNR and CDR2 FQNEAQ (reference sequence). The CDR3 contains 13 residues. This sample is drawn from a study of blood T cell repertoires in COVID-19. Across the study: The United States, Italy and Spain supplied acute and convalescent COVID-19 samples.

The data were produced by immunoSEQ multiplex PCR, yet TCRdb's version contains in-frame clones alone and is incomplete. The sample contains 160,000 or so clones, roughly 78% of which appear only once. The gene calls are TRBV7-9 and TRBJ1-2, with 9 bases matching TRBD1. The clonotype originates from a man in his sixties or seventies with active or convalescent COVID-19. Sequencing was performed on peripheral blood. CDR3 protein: CASSSVEQGAYTF. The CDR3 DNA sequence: TGTGCCAGCAGCTCGGTGGAACAGGGGGCATACACCTTC.